Below, one TCR beta chain is given with its context. Its antigen is not identified. These data are taken from a study of T-cell memory formation after mild COVID-19. Study conclusions and caveats: Certain responding clones were present in pre-infection memory, suggesting participation of cross-reactive memory.

TCRdb processed the 5' RACE reads anew with MiXCR; each CDR3 protein has one entry. The profile shows fewer than 650,000 distinct CDR3 sequences, 17% of them singletons. V dropped 4 bases and J dropped 2 bases, with 12 bases sitting between them. Per the germline V gene, CDR1 is DFQATT and CDR2 is SNEGSKA (reference sequence). The CDR3 spans 13 residues. The V and J genes are TRBV20-1 and TRBJ2-7; D is uncertain. This clonotype was obtained from an adult woman who had mild COVID-19 (a few samples of this study predate the infection). Cell type and time point are not known. The sequencing sample was made of PBMCs or a T cell subset sorted from them (not recorded which). CDR3: CSATADGPYEQYF. The CDR3, as DNA: TGCAGTGCTACCGCCGACGGTCCCTACGAGCAGTACTTC.